The sequence of this TCR beta chain was determined in a study of Graves' ophthalmopathy and Graves' hyperthyroidism. The germline V and J ends were trimmed by 2 bases and 1 base, with 6 bases remaining between them. The CDR3 sequence is 14 residues long. A few counts support this clonotype. Using RNA transcripts, the TCR beta CDR3 regions were amplified. The first round was an RT-PCR with HTBI primers, and the second round was a multiplex PCR. TCRdb re-called the multiplex PCR reads with MiXCR, one entry per CDR3 protein. This table has 650,000 to 900,000 distinct CDR3 sequences, 40% appearing once. The sequence derives from an adult man with Graves' ophthalmopathy. The source material was peripheral blood. The chain uses TRBV12-3 or TRBV12-4 and TRBJ1-5; unclear D gene. This CDR3 is CASSLLWSNQPQHF. The CDR3 nucleotides are TGTGCCAGCAGTTTATTGTGGAGCAATCAGCCCCAGCATTTT.